This T cell receptor beta chain appears in the sequencing data of a study of cytomegalovirus exposure and HLA in healthy donors. Study-level results: Reportedly, TCR beta sequences accurately predicted HLA-A and HLA-B alleles in most subjects. The number of N-insertions in an Asian-associated ancestry cluster was reportedly below the approximately 690-donor mean in a later analysis. Reports credit the classifier with highly specific, highly sensitive diagnosis of cytomegalovirus status. Most of the TCR beta V segments (in an earlier analysis) were productive either about 90% or about 30% of the time.

This CDR3 has 16 amino acids. The germline V gene has CDR1 SGHRS and CDR2 YFSETQ. V lost 4 bases to trimming and J lost 7 bases; unmatched junction nucleotides: 10. PCR involved 60 Vbeta and 13 Jbeta primers. Using immunoSEQ multiplex PCR, the repertoire was profiled, and TCRdb retains in-frame clones only, with some absent. The sample includes 69,000 or so clones, under 85% of them seen just once. As to this clone: Antigen: not known.

Sequencing used PBMCs. The chain uses TRBV5-1 and TRBJ1-4, with 10 bases aligning to TRBD1. The receptor was derived from a woman aged 60-70 years in good health and CMV-seropositive. The CDR3 region has the DNA TGCGCCAGCAGCCCCCGGGACAGGGGCGCACTTGAAAAACTGTTTTTT. Protein: CASSPRDRGALEKLFF.